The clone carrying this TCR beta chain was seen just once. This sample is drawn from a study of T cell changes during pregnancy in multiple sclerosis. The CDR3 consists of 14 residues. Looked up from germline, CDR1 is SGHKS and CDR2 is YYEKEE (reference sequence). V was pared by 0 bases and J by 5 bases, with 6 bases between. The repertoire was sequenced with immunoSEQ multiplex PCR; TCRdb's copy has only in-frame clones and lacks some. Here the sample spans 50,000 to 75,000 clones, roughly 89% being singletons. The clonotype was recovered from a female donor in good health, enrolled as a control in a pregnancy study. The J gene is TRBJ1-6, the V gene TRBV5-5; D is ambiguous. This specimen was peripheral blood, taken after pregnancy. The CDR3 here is CASSLVYDNSPLHF. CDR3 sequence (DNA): TGTGCCAGCAGCTTGGTTTATGATAATTCACCCCTCCACTTT.